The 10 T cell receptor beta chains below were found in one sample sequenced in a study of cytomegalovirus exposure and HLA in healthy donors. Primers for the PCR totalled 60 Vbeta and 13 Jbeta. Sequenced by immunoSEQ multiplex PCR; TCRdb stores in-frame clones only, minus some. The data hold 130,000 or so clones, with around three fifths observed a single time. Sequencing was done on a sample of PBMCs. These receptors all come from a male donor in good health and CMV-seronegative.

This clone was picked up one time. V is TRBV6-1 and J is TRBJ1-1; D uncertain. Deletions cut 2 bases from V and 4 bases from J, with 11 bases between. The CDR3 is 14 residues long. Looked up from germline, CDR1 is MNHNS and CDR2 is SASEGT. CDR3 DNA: TGTGCCAGCAGTGAAATCTCCGGGATCACTGAAGCTTTCTTT. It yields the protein CASSEISGITEAFF.

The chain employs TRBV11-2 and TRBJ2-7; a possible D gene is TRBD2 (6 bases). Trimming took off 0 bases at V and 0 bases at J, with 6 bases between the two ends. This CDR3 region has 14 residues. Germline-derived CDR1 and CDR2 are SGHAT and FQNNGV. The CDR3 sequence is CASSLDGSSYEQYF. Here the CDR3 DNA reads TGTGCCAGCAGCTTAGACGGGAGCTCCTACGAGCAGTACTTC.

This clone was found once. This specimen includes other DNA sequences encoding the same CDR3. In DNA form, the CDR3 reads TGCGCCAGCAGCTTCGGGGGGACGAACTATGGCTACACCTTC. Residues: CASSFGGTNYGYTF. The chain employs TRBV5-1 and TRBJ1-2, with a possible D match to TRBD1 (5 bases). In germline, CDR1 is SGHRS, CDR2 YFSETQ. Deletions cut 2 bases from V and 2 bases from J, with 10 bases between. The CDR3 has 14 residues.

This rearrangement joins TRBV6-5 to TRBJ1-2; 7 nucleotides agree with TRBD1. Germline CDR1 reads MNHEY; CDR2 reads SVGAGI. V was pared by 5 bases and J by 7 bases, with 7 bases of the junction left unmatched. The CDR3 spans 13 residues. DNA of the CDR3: TGTGCCAGCAGTCCCGACAGGGCGAGTGGCTACACCTTC. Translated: CASSPDRASGYTF.

The CDR3 region has the DNA TGTGCCAGTCGTCGGGACACGGAGACCTATGGCTACACCTTC. Its translation: CASRRDTETYGYTF. The chain recombines TRBV2 with TRBJ1-2; tentative D call: TRBD1 (6 bases). The V gene's germline CDR1 is SNHLY and CDR2 FYNNEI. V was shortened by 9 bases and J by 4 bases, with 18 bases between the two germline ends. The CDR3 runs 14 residues.

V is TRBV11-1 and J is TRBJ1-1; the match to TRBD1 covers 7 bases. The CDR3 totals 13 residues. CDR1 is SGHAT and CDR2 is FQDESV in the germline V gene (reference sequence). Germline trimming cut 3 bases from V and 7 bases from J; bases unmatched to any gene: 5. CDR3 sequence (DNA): TGTGCCAGCAGCTTCGGGACAGTCAATGAAGCTTTCTTT. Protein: CASSFGTVNEAFF.

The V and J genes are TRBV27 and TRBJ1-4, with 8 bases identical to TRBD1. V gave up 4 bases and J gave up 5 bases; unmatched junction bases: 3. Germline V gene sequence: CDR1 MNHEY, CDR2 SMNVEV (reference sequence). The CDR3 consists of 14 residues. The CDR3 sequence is CASSSTGGNEKLFF. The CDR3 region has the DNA TGTGCCAGCAGTTCCACAGGGGGGAATGAAAAACTGTTTTTT.

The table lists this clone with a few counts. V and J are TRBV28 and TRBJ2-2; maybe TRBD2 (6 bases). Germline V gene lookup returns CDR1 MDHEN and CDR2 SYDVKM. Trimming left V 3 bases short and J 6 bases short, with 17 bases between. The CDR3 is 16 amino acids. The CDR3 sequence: CASSFSGLGLPGELFF. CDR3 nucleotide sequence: TGTGCCAGCAGTTTCTCGGGACTGGGGTTGCCCGGGGAGCTGTTTTTT.

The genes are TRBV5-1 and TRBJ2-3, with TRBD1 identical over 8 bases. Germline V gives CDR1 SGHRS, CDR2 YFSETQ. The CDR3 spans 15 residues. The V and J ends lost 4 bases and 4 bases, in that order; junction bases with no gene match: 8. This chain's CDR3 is CASSPGTGNPDTQYF. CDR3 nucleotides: TGCGCCAGCAGCCCCGGGACAGGAAACCCAGATACGCAGTATTTT.

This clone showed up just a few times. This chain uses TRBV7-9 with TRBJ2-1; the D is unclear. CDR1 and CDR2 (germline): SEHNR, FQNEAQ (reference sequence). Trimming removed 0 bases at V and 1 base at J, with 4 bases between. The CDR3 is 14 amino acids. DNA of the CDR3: TGTGCCAGCAGCTTAGCGGAGTCCTACAATGAGCAGTTCTTC. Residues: CASSLAESYNEQFF.